These 20 T cell receptor beta chains originate from one sample sequenced in a study of shared clonotypes between healthy human individuals. CD8 cells classed as naive were CD45RO-negative and positively selected for CCR7, excluding terminally differentiated effector memory CD45RA+ cells. The repertoire was sequenced with immunoSEQ multiplex PCR; TCRdb's copy has only in-frame clones and lacks some. The repertoire holds more than 600,000 clones, with just over 90% as singletons. Input material: naive CD8+ T cells sorted from blood. The origin of the receptors is a man aged 25-40 years in good health.

V gene TRBV27 combines with J gene TRBJ2-3; 7 bases agree with TRBD1. Trimming took 4 bases from V and 0 from J; bases not matched to a gene: 7. Germline V lookup: CDR1 MNHEY, CDR2 SMNVEV (reference sequence). The CDR3 length is 16 residues. Written as DNA, the CDR3 is TGTGCCAGCAGTTCTTACTGGGACAGTAGCACAGATACGCAGTATTTT. Translating gives CASSSYWDSSTDTQYF.

J is TRBJ1-3 and V is TRBV7-9, with D maybe TRBD1 (6 bases). CDR1 SEHNR and CDR2 FQNEAQ come from the germline V gene (reference sequence). Trimming pared 5 bases from V and 2 bases from J, leaving 13 bases between. The CDR3 is 15 amino acids. The CDR3 nucleotides read TGTGCCAGCAGCGGACAGACAGAACCTGGAAACACCATATATTTT. This codes for CASSGQTEPGNTIYF.

The rearrangement joins TRBV9 to TRBJ2-7; 7 bases line up with TRBD2. Germline V gives CDR1 SGDLS, CDR2 YYNGEE. This CDR3 is 13 amino acids long. J lost 5 bases, V lost 4 bases, and 6 bases had no gene match. CDR3 residues: CASSSPRGDEQYF. CDR3 sequence (DNA): TGTGCCAGCAGCTCCCCTCGGGGGGACGAGCAGTACTTC.

The chain employs TRBV9 and TRBJ2-4; tentatively, D is TRBD1 or TRBD2 (5 bases each). V lost 0 bases, J lost 1 base, and 11 bases lay in between. The CDR3 contains 16 residues. CDR1 and CDR2 from the germline V gene are SGDLS and YYNGEE. CDR3 bases: TGTGCCAGCAGCGTAGAAGAGGGGTCGGCCAAAAACATTCAGTACTTC. Encoded protein: CASSVEEGSAKNIQYF. The full variable domain, with the rest looked up from reference TRBV9 and TRBJ2-4, is DSGVTQTPKHLITATGQRVTLRCSPRSGDLSVYWYQQSLDQGLQFLIQYYNGEERAKGNILERFSAQQFPDLHSELNLSSLELGDSALYFCASSVEEGSAKNIQYFGAGTRLSVL.

There are a few counts of this clone. J is TRBJ2-2 and V is TRBV6-1; TRBD1 or TRBD2 may be the D gene (5 bases each). The germline V gene has CDR1 MNHNS and CDR2 SASEGT. V was cut by 2 bases and J by 1 base, with 17 bases left in between. The length of the CDR3 is 18 residues. DNA for the CDR3: TGTGCCAGCAGTGAATCGAGAGGGCAGGGATGGAACACCGGGGAGCTGTTTTTT. Encoded protein: CASSESRGQGWNTGELFF.

This clone was seen just once. The V call is TRBV27, the J call TRBJ2-1, with 13 bases that match TRBD2. Germline CDR1 reads MNHEY; CDR2 reads SMNVEV (reference sequence). The CDR3 runs to 17 residues. V trimming: 5 bases; J trimming: 5 bases; junction bases outside the gene matches: 9. The CDR3 bases are TGTGCCAGCAGTCAGGGACTAGCGGGAATGTTCGACAATGAGCAGTTCTTC. As protein: CASSQGLAGMFDNEQFF.

On this clone: Within the sample, other DNA sequences also encode this same CDR3. V gene TRBV9 combines with J gene TRBJ2-7; 8 nucleotides align to TRBD2. CDR3 length: 15 residues. With 0 bases clipped from V and 0 bases from J, the junction kept 2 bases outside the gene matches. Germline values: CDR1 SGDLS, CDR2 YYNGEE. For the CDR3, the DNA is TGTGCCAGCAGCGTAGAAGGGACTAGCTCCTACGAGCAGTACTTC. Translated: CASSVEGTSSYEQYF.

The rearrangement joins TRBV4-1 to TRBJ2-7, with D possibly being TRBD1 (5 bases). The CDR3 totals 14 residues. Germline CDR1 is MGHRA and CDR2 is YSYEKL. V lost 3 bases, J lost 6 bases, and 15 bases lay in between. In DNA, the CDR3 is TGCGCCAGCAGCCATTATTCAGGGAACCCCGAGCAGTACTTC. It codes for CASSHYSGNPEQYF.

The chain uses TRBV13 and TRBJ1-2; unclear D gene. Germline V gives CDR1 PRHDT, CDR2 FYEKMQ (reference sequence). V dropped 0 bases and J dropped 2 bases, with 10 bases sitting between them. This CDR3 has 15 amino acids. The CDR3 spells CASSLGQIGNYGYTF. CDR3 sequence (DNA): TGTGCCAGCAGCTTAGGCCAGATCGGCAACTATGGCTACACCTTC.

The chain couples TRBV9 to TRBJ2-1, with 7 bases fitting TRBD1. There are 15 residues in the CDR3. V was pared by 3 bases and J by 7 bases, with 10 bases of the junction left unmatched. Per the germline V gene, CDR1 is SGDLS and CDR2 is YYNGEE. The DNA for the CDR3 is TGTGCCAGCAGCGACAGGGGATTGGTTGGTAATGAGCAGTTCTTC. Translation: CASSDRGLVGNEQFF.

This sequence joins TRBV28 and TRBJ2-1; 8 nucleotides line up with TRBD1. This CDR3 has 15 amino acids. The germline V gene encodes CDR1 MDHEN and CDR2 SYDVKM. Trimming cost V 4 bases and J 2 bases; bases outside gene matches: 4. The CDR3 loop is CASSSSGGAYNEQFF. In DNA form, the CDR3 reads TGTGCCAGCAGTTCCTCAGGGGGCGCCTACAATGAGCAGTTCTTC.

J is TRBJ2-7 and V is TRBV10-3; 8 nucleotides agree with TRBD1. The CDR3 runs 17 residues. V shed 2 bases and J 3 bases; nucleotides not matched to a gene: 12. CDR1 ENHRY and CDR2 SYGVKD come from the germline V gene. CDR3: CAISEPRGTGKIYEQYF. Written as DNA, the CDR3 is TGTGCCATCAGTGAGCCTCGAGGGACAGGTAAAATCTACGAGCAGTACTTC.

The chain has TRBV27 and TRBJ2-7; D ambiguous. There are 13 residues in the CDR3. The V end lost 4 bases, the J end lost 3 bases, and 10 bases lay between the germline ends. Germline V gene lookup returns CDR1 MNHEY and CDR2 SMNVEV (reference sequence). The CDR3 region is CASSYFAGYEQYF. DNA of the CDR3: TGTGCCAGCAGTTATTTTGCTGGCTACGAGCAGTACTTC.

J is TRBJ2-1 and V is TRBV20-1; no firm D call. Germline CDR1 reads DFQATT; CDR2 reads SNEGSKA (reference sequence). This CDR3 spans 10 amino acids. Trimming cost V 6 bases and J 7 bases, with 7 bases left between them. CDR3 DNA: TGCAGTGCCCTAAAAAATGAGCAGTTCTTC. This codes for CSALKNEQFF.

The V and J genes are TRBV19 and TRBJ2-2; D not resolved. The CDR3 spans 14 residues. Between the trimmed V and J ends, which lost 5 bases and 1 base, there was a span of 8 bases. Germline CDR1 reads LNHDA; CDR2 reads SQIVND (reference sequence). The CDR3, as DNA: TGTGCCAGTAGTCTGAGACAGAACACCGGGGAGCTGTTTTTT. As protein: CASSLRQNTGELFF. Filled out from reference TRBV19 and TRBJ2-2, the complete variable domain reads DGGITQSPKYLFRKEGQNVTLSCEQNLNHDAMYWYRQDPGQGLRLIYYSQIVNDFQKGDIAEGYSVSREKKESFPLTVTSAQKNPTAFYLCASSLRQNTGELFFGEGSRLTVL.

V gene TRBV27 combines with J gene TRBJ2-1; TRBD1 aligns across 7 bases. Germline V gene sequence: CDR1 MNHEY, CDR2 SMNVEV (reference sequence). Trimming removed 6 bases from V and 3 bases from J; junction bases left unmatched: 14. The length of the CDR3 is 17 residues. Here the CDR3 reads CASSSLLQDRNYNEQFF. CDR3 nucleotides: TGTGCCAGCAGCTCTCTCCTCCAGGACAGGAACTACAATGAGCAGTTCTTC.

In regard to this clone: This specimen includes other DNA sequences encoding the same CDR3. The chain combines TRBV4-3 with TRBJ2-1, with 7 bases lining up with TRBD1. The CDR3 runs to 15 residues. With 0 bases clipped from V and 1 base from J, the junction kept 0 bases outside the gene matches. Germline values: CDR1 LGHNA, CDR2 YSLEER. Written as DNA, the CDR3 is TGCGCCAGCAGCCAAGACAGGGGGTCCTACAATGAGCAGTTCTTC. Encoded protein: CASSQDRGSYNEQFF.

J is TRBJ2-1 and V is TRBV28; 9 nucleotides align to TRBD1. CDR3 size: 13 residues. Germline V gene lookup returns CDR1 MDHEN and CDR2 SYDVKM. Germline trimming cut 6 bases from V and 6 bases from J; bases unmatched to any gene: 3. CDR3 region: CASRGTGRNEQFF. In DNA form, the CDR3 reads TGTGCCAGCAGGGGGACAGGGCGCAATGAGCAGTTCTTC.

The rearrangement uses TRBV28 and TRBJ2-1; TRBD1 aligns across 12 bases. The CDR3 spans 15 residues. V lost 3 bases and J lost 8; bases outside the gene matches: 5. Germline loops: CDR1 MDHEN, CDR2 SYDVKM. Here the CDR3 reads CASSLGQGAAYEQFF. The DNA for the CDR3 is TGTGCCAGCAGTTTGGGACAGGGGGCCGCATATGAGCAGTTCTTC.

The V call is TRBV5-1, the J call TRBJ2-7; 11 bases are shared with TRBD2. Germline V gene lookup returns CDR1 SGHRS and CDR2 YFSETQ. The V and J ends lost 2 bases and 4 bases, in that order; junction bases with no gene match: 17. This CDR3 spans 19 amino acids. This CDR3 reads CASSLGRVLAGDWVYEQYF. The CDR3, as DNA: TGCGCCAGCAGCTTAGGGAGGGTACTAGCGGGAGACTGGGTTTACGAGCAGTACTTC.